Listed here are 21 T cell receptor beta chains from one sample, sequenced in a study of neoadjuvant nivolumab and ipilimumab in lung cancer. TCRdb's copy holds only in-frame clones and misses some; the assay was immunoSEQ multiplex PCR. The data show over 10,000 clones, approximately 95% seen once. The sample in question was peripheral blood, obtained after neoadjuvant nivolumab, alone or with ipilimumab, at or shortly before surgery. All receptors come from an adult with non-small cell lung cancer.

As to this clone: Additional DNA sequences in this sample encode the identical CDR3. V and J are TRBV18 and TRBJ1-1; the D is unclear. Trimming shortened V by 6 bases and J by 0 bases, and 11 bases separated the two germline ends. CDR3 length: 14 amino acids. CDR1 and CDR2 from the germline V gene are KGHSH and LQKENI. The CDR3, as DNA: TGTGCCAGCTCCCCTGAGAGCATGAACACTGAAGCTTTCTTT. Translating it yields CASSPESMNTEAFF.

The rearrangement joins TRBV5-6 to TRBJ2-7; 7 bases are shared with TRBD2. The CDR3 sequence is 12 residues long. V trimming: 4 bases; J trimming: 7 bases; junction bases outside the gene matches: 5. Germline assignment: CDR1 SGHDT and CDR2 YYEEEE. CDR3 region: CASSLPGGEQYF. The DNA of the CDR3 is TGTGCCAGCAGCCTCCCGGGGGGAGAGCAGTACTTC.

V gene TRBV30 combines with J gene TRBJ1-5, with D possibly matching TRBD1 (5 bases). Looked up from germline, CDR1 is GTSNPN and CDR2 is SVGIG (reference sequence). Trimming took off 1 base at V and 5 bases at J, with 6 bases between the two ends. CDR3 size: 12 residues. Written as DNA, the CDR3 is TGTGCCTGGAGTGGGGGGGATCAGCCCCAGCATTTT. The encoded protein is CAWSGGDQPQHF.

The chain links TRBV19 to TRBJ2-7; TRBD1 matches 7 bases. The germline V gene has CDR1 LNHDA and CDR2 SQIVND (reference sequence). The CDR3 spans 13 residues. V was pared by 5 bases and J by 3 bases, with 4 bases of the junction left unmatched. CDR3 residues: CASSLDRNYEQYF. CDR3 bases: TGTGCCAGTAGTCTGGACAGGAACTACGAGCAGTACTTC.

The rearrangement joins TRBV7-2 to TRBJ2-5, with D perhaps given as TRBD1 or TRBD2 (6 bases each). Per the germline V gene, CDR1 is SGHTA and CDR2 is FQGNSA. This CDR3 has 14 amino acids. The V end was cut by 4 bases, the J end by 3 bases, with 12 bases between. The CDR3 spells CASSSFGGEETQYF. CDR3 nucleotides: TGTGCCAGCAGCTCCTTCGGGGGCGAAGAGACCCAGTACTTC.

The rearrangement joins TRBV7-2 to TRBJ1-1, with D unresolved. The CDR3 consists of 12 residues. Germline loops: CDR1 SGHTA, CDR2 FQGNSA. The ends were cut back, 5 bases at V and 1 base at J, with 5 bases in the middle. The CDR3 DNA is TGTGCCAGCAGCGACAAGAACACTGAAGCTTTCTTT. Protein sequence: CASSDKNTEAFF. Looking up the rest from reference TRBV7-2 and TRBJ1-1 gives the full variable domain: GAGVSQSPSNKVTEKGKDVELRCDPISGHTALYWYRQSLGQGLEFLIYFQGNSAPDKSGLPSDRFSAERTGGSVSTLTIQRTQQEDSAVYLCASSDKNTEAFFGQGTRLTVV.

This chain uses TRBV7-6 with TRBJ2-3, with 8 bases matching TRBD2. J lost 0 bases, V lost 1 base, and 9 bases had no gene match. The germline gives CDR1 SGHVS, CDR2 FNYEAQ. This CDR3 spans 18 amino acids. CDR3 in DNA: TGTGCCAGCAGCTTAGTAGTCCCCTGGACTAGCAGCACAGATACGCAGTATTTT. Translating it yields CASSLVVPWTSSTDTQYF.

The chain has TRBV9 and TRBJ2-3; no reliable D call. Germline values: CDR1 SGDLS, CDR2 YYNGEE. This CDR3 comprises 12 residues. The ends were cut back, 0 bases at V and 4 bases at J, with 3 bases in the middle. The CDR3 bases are TGTGCCAGCAGCGTAGCAGCAGATACGCAGTATTTT. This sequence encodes CASSVAADTQYF.

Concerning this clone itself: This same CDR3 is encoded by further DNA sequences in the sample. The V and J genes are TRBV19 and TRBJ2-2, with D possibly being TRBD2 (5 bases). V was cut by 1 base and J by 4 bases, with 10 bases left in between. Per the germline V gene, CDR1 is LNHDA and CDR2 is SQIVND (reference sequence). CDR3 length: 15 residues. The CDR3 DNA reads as TGTGCCAGTAGTATAGGGGGAGTCGGCACCGGGGAGCTGTTTTTT. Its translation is CASSIGGVGTGELFF. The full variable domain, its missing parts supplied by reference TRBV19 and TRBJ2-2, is DGGITQSPKYLFRKEGQNVTLSCEQNLNHDAMYWYRQDPGQGLRLIYYSQIVNDFQKGDIAEGYSVSREKKESFPLTVTSAQKNPTAFYLCASSIGGVGTGELFFGEGSRLTVL.

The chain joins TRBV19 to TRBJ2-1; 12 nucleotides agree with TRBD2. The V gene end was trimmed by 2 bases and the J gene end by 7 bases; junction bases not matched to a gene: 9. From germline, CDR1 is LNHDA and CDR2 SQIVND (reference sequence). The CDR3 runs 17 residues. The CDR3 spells CASSILAGGPGFNEQFF. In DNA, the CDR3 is TGTGCCAGTAGTATACTAGCGGGAGGGCCAGGTTTTAATGAGCAGTTCTTC.

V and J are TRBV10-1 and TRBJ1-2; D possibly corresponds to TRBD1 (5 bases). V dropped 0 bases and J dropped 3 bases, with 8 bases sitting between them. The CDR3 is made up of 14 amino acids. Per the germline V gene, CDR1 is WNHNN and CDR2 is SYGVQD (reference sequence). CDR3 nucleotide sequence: TGCGCCAGCAGTGAGTCTGGGACGGACTATGGCTACACCTTC. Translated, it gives CASSESGTDYGYTF.

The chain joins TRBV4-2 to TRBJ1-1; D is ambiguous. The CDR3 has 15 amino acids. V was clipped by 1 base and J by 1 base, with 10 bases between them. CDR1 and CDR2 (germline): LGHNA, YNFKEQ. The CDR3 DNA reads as TGTGCCAGCAGCCAAGGACGGCGGCCGAACACTGAAGCTTTCTTT. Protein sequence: CASSQGRRPNTEAFF.

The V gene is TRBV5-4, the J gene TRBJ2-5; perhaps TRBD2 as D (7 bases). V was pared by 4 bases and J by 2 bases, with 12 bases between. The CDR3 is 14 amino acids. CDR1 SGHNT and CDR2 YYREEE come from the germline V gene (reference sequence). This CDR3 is CASSVGGLQETQYF. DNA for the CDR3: TGTGCCAGCAGCGTCGGGGGGCTACAAGAGACCCAGTACTTC.

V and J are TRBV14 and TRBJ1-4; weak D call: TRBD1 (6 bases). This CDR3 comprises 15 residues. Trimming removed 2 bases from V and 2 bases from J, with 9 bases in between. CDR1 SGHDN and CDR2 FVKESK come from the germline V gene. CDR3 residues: CASSQNRVTNEKLFF. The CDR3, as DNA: TGTGCCAGCAGCCAAAACAGGGTTACTAATGAAAAACTGTTTTTT.

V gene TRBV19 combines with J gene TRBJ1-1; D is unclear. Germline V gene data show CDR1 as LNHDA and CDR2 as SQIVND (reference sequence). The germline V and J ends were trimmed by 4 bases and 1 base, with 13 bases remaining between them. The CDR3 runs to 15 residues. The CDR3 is CASSTRADPNTEAFF. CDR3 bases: TGTGCCAGTAGTACGCGGGCCGATCCGAACACTGAAGCTTTCTTT.

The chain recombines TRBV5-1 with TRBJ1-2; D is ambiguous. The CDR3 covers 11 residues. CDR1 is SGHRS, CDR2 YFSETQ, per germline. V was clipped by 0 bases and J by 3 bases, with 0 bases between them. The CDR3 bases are TGCGCCAGCAGCTTGGACTATGGCTACACCTTC. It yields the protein CASSLDYGYTF.

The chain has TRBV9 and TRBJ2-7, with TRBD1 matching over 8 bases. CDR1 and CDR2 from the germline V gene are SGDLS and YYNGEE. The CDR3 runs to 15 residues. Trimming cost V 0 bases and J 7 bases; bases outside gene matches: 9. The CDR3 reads CASSVDQGAVDEQYF. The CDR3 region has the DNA TGTGCCAGCAGCGTAGATCAGGGGGCGGTTGATGAGCAGTACTTC.

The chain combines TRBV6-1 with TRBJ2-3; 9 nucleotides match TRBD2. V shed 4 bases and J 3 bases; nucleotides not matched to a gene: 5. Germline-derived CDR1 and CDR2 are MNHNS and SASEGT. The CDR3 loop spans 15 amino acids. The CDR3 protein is CASSGPTSGTDTQYF. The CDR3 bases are TGTGCCAGCAGTGGCCCCACTAGCGGGACAGATACGCAGTATTTT.

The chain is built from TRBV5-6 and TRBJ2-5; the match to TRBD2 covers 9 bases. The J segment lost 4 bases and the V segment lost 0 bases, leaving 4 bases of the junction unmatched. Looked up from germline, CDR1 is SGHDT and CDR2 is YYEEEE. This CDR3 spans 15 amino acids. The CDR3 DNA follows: TGTGCCAGCAGCTTGGCGGGACTAGCCTTAGAGACCCAGTACTTC. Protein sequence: CASSLAGLALETQYF.

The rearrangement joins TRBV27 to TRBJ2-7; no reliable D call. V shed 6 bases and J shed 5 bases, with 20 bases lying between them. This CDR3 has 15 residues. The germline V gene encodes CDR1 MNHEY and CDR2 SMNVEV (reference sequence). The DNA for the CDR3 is TGTGCCAGCAGAGAGACGGGCTACCTTTTCCACGAGCAGTACTTC. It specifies CASRETGYLFHEQYF.

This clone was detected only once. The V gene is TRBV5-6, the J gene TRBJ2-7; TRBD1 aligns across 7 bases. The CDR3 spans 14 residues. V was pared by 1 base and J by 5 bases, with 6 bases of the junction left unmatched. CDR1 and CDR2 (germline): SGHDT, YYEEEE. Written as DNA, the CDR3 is TGTGCCAGCAGCTTGCAGGGGGTGAGGAACGAGCAGTACTTC. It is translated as CASSLQGVRNEQYF.